This is a list of T cell receptor beta chains from one sample in a study of post-analysis software for immune sequencing data. TCRdb called the PCR reads again in MiXCR, with one record for every CDR3 protein. The table shows hundreds of thousands of distinct CDR3 sequences, with 25% to 30% occurring only once. Sample: blood. Every receptor here comes from a girl between 5 and 17 years old with multiple sclerosis. Each CDR3 is given with its conserved first and last residue. The order of the fields is V gene, clone size, J gene, D gene, CDR3 protein, CDR3 DNA. The D gene is left open where the match is weak. Clone size is given for some rows only: seen once, a few or many times, or a class if the clone is expanded.

v_gene: TRBV7-2; abundance: NA; j_gene: TRBJ2-3; d_gene: NA; CDR3aa: CASSLRRSNTDTQYF; CDR3nt: TGTGCCAGCAGCTTAAGGAGGAGTAACACAGATACGCAGTATTTT
v_gene: TRBV20-1; abundance: few; j_gene: TRBJ1-1; d_gene: TRBD1; CDR3aa: CSAWGQGDAEAFF; CDR3nt: TGCAGTGCTTGGGGACAGGGTGACGCTGAAGCTTTCTTT
v_gene: TRBV20-1; abundance: NA; j_gene: TRBJ1-5; d_gene: NA; CDR3aa: CSARGRDGHQPQHF; CDR3nt: TGCAGTGCCCGTGGCAGGGACGGTCATCAGCCCCAGCATTTT
v_gene: TRBV10-3; abundance: NA; j_gene: TRBJ1-1; d_gene: NA; CDR3aa: CAISNRQGLGGTEAFF; CDR3nt: TGTGCCATCAGTAATAGGCAGGGGCTGGGGGGCACTGAAGCTTTCTTT
v_gene: TRBV5-1; abundance: NA; j_gene: TRBJ2-1; d_gene: NA; CDR3aa: CASSASGLQGPTNEQFF; CDR3nt: TGCGCCAGCAGCGCTTCGGGACTCCAGGGTCCAACCAATGAGCAGTTCTTC
v_gene: TRBV4-2; abundance: few; j_gene: TRBJ2-2; d_gene: NA; CDR3aa: CASSQGTPGELFF; CDR3nt: TGTGCCAGCAGCCAAGGAACCCCCGGGGAGCTGTTTTTT
v_gene: TRBV5-6; abundance: few; j_gene: TRBJ2-1; d_gene: NA; CDR3aa: CASSDRLEQFF; CDR3nt: TGTGCCAGCAGCGACAGGCTTGAGCAGTTCTTC
v_gene: TRBV19; abundance: NA; j_gene: TRBJ1-5; d_gene: TRBD1; CDR3aa: CATSPTTGVNQPQHF; CDR3nt: TGTGCCACGTCTCCAACCACAGGGGTCAATCAGCCCCAGCATTTT
v_gene: TRBV20-1; abundance: NA; j_gene: TRBJ2-7; d_gene: NA; CDR3aa: CSAPPGRTASYEQYF; CDR3nt: TGCAGTGCCCCCCCCGGTCGAACAGCTTCCTACGAGCAGTACTTC
v_gene: TRBV6-1; abundance: NA; j_gene: TRBJ2-5; d_gene: TRBD2; CDR3aa: CASSATSGHIQETQYF; CDR3nt: TGTGCCAGCAGTGCTACTAGCGGACATATACAAGAGACCCAGTACTTC
v_gene: TRBV7-2; abundance: many; j_gene: TRBJ2-5; d_gene: NA; CDR3aa: CASSLWGRGSQETQYF; CDR3nt: TGTGCCAGCAGCTTATGGGGACGAGGGAGCCAAGAGACCCAGTACTTC
v_gene: TRBV6-1; abundance: NA; j_gene: TRBJ2-3; d_gene: TRBD1; CDR3aa: CASSAMGQGATDTQYF; CDR3nt: TGTGCCAGCAGTGCGATGGGACAGGGGGCCACAGATACGCAGTATTTT
v_gene: TRBV7-9; abundance: few; j_gene: TRBJ2-7; d_gene: NA; CDR3aa: CASSLGGAGSEQYF; CDR3nt: TGTGCCAGCAGCTTAGGGGGGGCAGGGTCCGAGCAGTACTTC
v_gene: TRBV18; abundance: few; j_gene: TRBJ2-3; d_gene: NA; CDR3aa: CASSPRGTARSTDTQYF; CDR3nt: TGTGCCAGCTCACCACGGGGGACGGCCCGGAGCACAGATACGCAGTATTTT
v_gene: TRBV2; abundance: NA; j_gene: TRBJ1-2; d_gene: NA; CDR3aa: CASSEALWGGRNYGYTF; CDR3nt: TGTGCCAGCAGTGAAGCGCTTTGGGGGGGGCGCAACTATGGCTACACCTTC
v_gene: TRBV7-9; abundance: NA; j_gene: TRBJ1-1; d_gene: NA; CDR3aa: CASTGRAGRTEAFF; CDR3nt: TGTGCCAGCACGGGGAGGGCTGGAAGAACTGAAGCTTTCTTT
v_gene: TRBV6-6; abundance: few; j_gene: TRBJ1-2; d_gene: TRBD1; CDR3aa: CASSFQGASGYTF; CDR3nt: TGTGCCAGCAGTTTTCAGGGGGCAAGTGGCTACACCTTC
v_gene: TRBV5-1; abundance: few; j_gene: TRBJ2-3; d_gene: TRBD2; CDR3aa: CASSLAGTSGRPDTQYF; CDR3nt: TGCGCCAGCAGCTTGGCCGGGACTAGCGGGAGGCCAGATACGCAGTATTTT
v_gene: TRBV28; abundance: NA; j_gene: TRBJ1-2; d_gene: NA; CDR3aa: CASGSGAGHGYTF; CDR3nt: TGTGCCAGCGGATCAGGCGCCGGCCATGGCTACACCTTC
v_gene: TRBV7-2; abundance: few; j_gene: TRBJ2-1; d_gene: NA; CDR3aa: CASRMASGASYNEQFF; CDR3nt: TGTGCCAGCAGAATGGCCTCGGGTGCCTCCTACAATGAGCAGTTCTTC
v_gene: TRBV7-9; abundance: few; j_gene: TRBJ2-3; d_gene: TRBD2; CDR3aa: CASSLRAVPGTSDTTDTQYF; CDR3nt: TGTGCCAGCAGCTTACGAGCAGTCCCAGGGACTAGCGATACCACAGATACGCAGTATTTT
v_gene: TRBV20-1; abundance: NA; j_gene: TRBJ2-7; d_gene: NA; CDR3aa: CSASSPSCREQYF; CDR3nt: TGCAGTGCTAGTTCACCTAGCTGTAGGGAGCAGTACTTC
v_gene: TRBV29-1; abundance: many; j_gene: TRBJ2-1; d_gene: NA; CDR3aa: CSVAQNNEQFF; CDR3nt: TGCAGCGTTGCCCAGAACAATGAGCAGTTCTTC
v_gene: TRBV20-1; abundance: few; j_gene: TRBJ1-4; d_gene: NA; CDR3aa: CSARDLGMGGEKLFF; CDR3nt: TGCAGTGCTAGAGATCTAGGGATGGGAGGCGAAAAACTGTTTTTT
v_gene: TRBV12-5; abundance: NA; j_gene: TRBJ2-1; d_gene: TRBD2; CDR3aa: CASGLWRGGPSEQFF; CDR3nt: TGTGCTAGTGGTTTGTGGCGGGGGGGCCCTAGTGAGCAGTTCTTC
v_gene: TRBV28; abundance: NA; j_gene: TRBJ2-7; d_gene: TRBD2; CDR3aa: CASRLPGLASYEQYF; CDR3nt: TGTGCCAGCAGGCTCCCGGGACTAGCGTCCTACGAGCAGTACTTC